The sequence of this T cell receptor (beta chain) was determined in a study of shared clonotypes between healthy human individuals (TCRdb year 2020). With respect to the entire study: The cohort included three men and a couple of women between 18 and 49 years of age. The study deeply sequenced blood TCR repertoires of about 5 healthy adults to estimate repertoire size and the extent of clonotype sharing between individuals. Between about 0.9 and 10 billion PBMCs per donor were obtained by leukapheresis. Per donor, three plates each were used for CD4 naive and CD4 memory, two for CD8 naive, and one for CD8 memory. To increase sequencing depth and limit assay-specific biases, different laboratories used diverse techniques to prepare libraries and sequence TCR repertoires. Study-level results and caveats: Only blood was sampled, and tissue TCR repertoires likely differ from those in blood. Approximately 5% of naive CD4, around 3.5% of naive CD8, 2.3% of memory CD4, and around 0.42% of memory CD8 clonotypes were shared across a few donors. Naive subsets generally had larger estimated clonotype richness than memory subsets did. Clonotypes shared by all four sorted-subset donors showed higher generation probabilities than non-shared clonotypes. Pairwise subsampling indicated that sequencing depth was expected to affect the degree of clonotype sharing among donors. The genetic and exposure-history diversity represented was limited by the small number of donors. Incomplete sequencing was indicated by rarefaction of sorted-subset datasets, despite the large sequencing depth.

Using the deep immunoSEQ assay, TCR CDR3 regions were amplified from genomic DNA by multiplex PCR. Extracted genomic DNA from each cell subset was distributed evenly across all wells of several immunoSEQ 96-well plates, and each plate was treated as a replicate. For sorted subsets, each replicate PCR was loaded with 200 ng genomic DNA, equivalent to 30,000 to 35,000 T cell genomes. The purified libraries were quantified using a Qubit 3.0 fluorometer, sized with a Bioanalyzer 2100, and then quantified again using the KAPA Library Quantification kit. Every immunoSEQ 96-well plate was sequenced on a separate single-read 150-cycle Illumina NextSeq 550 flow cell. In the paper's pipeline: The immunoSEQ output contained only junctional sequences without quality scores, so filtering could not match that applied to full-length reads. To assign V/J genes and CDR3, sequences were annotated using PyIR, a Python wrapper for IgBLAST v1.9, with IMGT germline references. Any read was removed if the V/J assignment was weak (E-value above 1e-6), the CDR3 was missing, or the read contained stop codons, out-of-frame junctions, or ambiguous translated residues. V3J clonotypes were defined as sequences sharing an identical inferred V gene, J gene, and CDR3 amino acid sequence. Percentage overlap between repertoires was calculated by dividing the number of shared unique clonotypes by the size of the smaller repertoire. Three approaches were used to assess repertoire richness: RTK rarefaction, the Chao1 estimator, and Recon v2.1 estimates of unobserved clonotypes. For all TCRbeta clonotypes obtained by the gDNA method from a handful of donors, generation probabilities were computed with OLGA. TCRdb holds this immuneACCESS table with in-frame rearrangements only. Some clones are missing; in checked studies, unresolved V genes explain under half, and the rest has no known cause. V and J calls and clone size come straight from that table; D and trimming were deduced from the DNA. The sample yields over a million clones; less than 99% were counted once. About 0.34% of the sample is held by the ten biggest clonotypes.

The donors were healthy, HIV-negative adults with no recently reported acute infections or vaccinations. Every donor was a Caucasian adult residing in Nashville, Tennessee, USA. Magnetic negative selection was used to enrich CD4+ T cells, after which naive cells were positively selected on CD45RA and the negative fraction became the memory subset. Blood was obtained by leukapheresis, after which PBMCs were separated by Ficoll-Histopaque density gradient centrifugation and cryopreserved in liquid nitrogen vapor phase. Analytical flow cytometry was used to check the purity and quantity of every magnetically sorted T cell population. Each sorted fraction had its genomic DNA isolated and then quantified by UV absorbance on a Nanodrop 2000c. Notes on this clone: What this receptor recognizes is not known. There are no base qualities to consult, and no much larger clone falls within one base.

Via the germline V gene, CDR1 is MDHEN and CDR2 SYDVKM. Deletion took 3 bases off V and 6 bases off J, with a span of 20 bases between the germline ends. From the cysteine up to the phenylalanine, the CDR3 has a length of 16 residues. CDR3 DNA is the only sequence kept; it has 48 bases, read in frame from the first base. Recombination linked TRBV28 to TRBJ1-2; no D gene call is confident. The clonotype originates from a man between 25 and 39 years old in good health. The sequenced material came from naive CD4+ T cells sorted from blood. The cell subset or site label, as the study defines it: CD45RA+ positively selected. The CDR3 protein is CASSFRRQIGGHGYTF. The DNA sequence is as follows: TGTGCCAGCAGTTTCCGACGACAAATAGGCGGCCATGGCTACACCTTC.